This T cell receptor beta chain was recorded in a study of PD-1 blockade in mismatch repair-deficient tumors. Turning to the study itself: All were previously treated, progressing patients with about a dozen mismatch repair-deficient cancer types. General study points: Rapid post-treatment expansion, then contraction, generally preceding radiologic response, marked tumor-resident clones.

TCRs were sequenced from a few patients responding to pembrolizumab. This clone was picked up a small number of times. Its antigen remains unidentified. Generated by immunoSEQ multiplex PCR, the TCRdb table keeps only in-frame clones and is missing some. The data contain around 48,000 clones, roughly 78% of them seen just once; the ten biggest clones take up more than 2.5%. The CDR3 sequence is 16 residues long. Germline V lookup: CDR1 LNHDA, CDR2 SQIVND (reference sequence). With 3 bases clipped from V and 6 bases from J, the junction kept 11 bases outside the gene matches. The chain joins TRBV19 to TRBJ2-1, with 7 positions matching TRBD2. This receptor was identified in an adult with mismatch repair-deficient cancer. The sample in question was peripheral blood, obtained 4 weeks after starting pembrolizumab. CDR3 nucleotide sequence: TGTGCCAGTAGTATGCTGGCGGGAGTCAGTGGCAATGAGCAGTTCTTC. This codes for CASSMLAGVSGNEQFF.